Each of the 27 T cell receptor beta chains below was sequenced from the same sample in a study of T cell clonality in common variable immunodeficiency. Whole-study findings and limits: In common variable immunodeficiency, TCR beta chains reportedly carried fewer deletions and N-nucleotide insertions.

Method: immunoSEQ multiplex PCR; TCRdb's copy keeps in-frame clones and lacks some. This sample has about 28,000 clones and no singletons, with less than 35% in the ten largest. These receptors' targets are unknown. The sequenced material came from peripheral blood mononuclear cells. These receptors were collected from a human donor with common variable immunodeficiency.

Notes on this clone: Read sequence stops 3 residues before the CDR3 end, and the germline J gene provides the missing end. This chain links TRBV6-2 or TRBV6-3 with TRBJ1-1; TRBD1 matches at 11 bases. Germline V gives CDR1 MNHEY, CDR2 SVGEGT. The CDR3 spans 17 residues. V dropped 8 bases and J dropped 0; count of bases not matched to a gene: 11. The CDR3 region is CASRPGTGGYMNTEAFF. The CDR3 DNA, read in part, is TGTGCCAGCCGACCCGGGACAGGGGGTTACATGAACACTGAA.

Many counts were recorded for this clone. The read ends 3 residues early relative to the CDR3; the germline J gene fills the gap. J is TRBJ1-6 and V is TRBV10-3; D uncertain. The germline V and J ends were trimmed by 2 bases and 7 bases, with 6 bases remaining between them. This CDR3 has 13 amino acids. Germline-derived CDR1 and CDR2 are ENHRY and SYGVKD. The DNA read from the CDR3 is TGTGCCATCAGTGAGGGCACCAATTCACCC. It is translated as CAISEGTNSP. The whole CDR3 is CAISEGTNSPLHF.

This clone came up many times. The sequenced fragment ends 3 residues before the CDR3 boundary, so the rest is inferred from the germline J gene. This sequence joins TRBV10-3 and TRBJ2-2, with D uncertain. Germline V gene sequence: CDR1 ENHRY, CDR2 SYGVKD. Trimming stripped 0 bases from V and 10 bases from J, with 9 bases between. This CDR3 region has 13 residues. CDR3 amino acids: CAISESLQKELFF. The covered CDR3 bases are TGTGCCATCAGTGAGTCGCTACAGAAGGAG.

This clone was counted a few times. From the germline J gene comes the end of the CDR3, since the read stops 3 residues before it. The chain recombines TRBV18 with TRBJ1-1; 8 positions agree with TRBD1. Germline V gives CDR1 KGHSH, CDR2 LQKENI. With V trimmed by 6 bases and J by 3 bases, 12 bases remained unmatched. The CDR3 is made up of 16 amino acids. The covered CDR3 bases are TGTGCCAGCTCCCACGATCAAACCAGGGGGCACACTGAA. Translation: CASSHDQTRGHTE. The whole CDR3 protein reads CASSHDQTRGHTEAFF.

This clone was counted many times. The read terminates 3 residues ahead of where the CDR3 ends, so the germline J gene completes it. The rearrangement uses TRBV19 and TRBJ2-1, with TRBD2 identical over 9 bases. Unmatched junction bases numbered 5, after V lost 3 bases and J lost 5 bases. Looked up from germline, CDR1 is LNHDA and CDR2 is SQIVND (reference sequence). The CDR3 covers 15 residues. The CDR3 region is CASSIQRGANNEQFF. CDR3 bases read: TGTGCCAGTAGTATCCAGCGGGGGGCTAACAATGAG.

This clone was counted a few times. The read is 3 residues too short to cover the CDR3 end, so that end is filled in from the germline J gene. The chain employs TRBV7-6 and TRBJ2-5; weak D call: TRBD2 (6 bases). This CDR3 comprises 17 residues. V was clipped by 1 base and J by 0 bases, with 15 bases between them. Germline CDR1 is SGHVS and CDR2 is FNYEAQ. The CDR3: CASSLGLVADNQETQYF. The part of the CDR3 DNA that was read is TGTGCCAGCAGCTTAGGTCTAGTAGCGGATAACCAAGAGACC.

The covered CDR3 bases are TGTGCCAGCAGCTTTAGTCGAAACACTGAA. Translated: CASSFSRNTE. The whole CDR3 sequence is CASSFSRNTEAFF. This rearrangement joins TRBV7-6 to TRBJ1-1, with D unresolved. The read gets to within 3 residues of the CDR3 end, and the germline J gene fills in the rest. In germline, CDR1 is SGHVS, CDR2 FNYEAQ. The CDR3 sequence is 13 residues long. Trimming pared 3 bases from V and 2 bases from J, leaving 7 bases between.

The table lists this clone with many counts. Coverage ceases 3 residues before the CDR3 finishes, and the germline J gene fills in the end. The V call is TRBV7-8, the J call TRBJ2-1; 14 positions agree with TRBD2. The germline CDR1 and CDR2 sequences are SGHVS and FQNEAQ. This CDR3 is 14 amino acids long. With V trimmed by 5 bases and J by 9 bases, 3 bases remained unmatched. The sequenced CDR3 bases are TGTGCCAGCAGCCTAGGGACTAGCGGGAGTGAG. This encodes CASSLGTSGSE. The full CDR3 sequence reads CASSLGTSGSEQFF.

This clone has a handful of counts. The sequenced part of the CDR3 DNA is TGTGCCACAGCGCGGACAGTGAACACTGAA. Protein product: CATARTVNTE. The full CDR3 protein is CATARTVNTEAFF. This chain links TRBV19 with TRBJ1-1, with D possibly being TRBD1 (6 bases). The read stops 3 residues short of the end of the CDR3; the missing end is completed from the germline J gene. The CDR3 runs to 13 residues. V was cut by 10 bases and J by 0 bases, with 12 bases left in between. Germline V CDR1 and CDR2: LNHDA, SQIVND (reference sequence).

The sample holds a few counts of this clone. Sequencing ends 3 residues short of the CDR3 end; the germline J gene provides the rest. The chain links TRBV7-2 to TRBJ2-2, with D uncertain. This CDR3 contains 13 residues. Between the trimmed V and J ends, which lost 7 bases and 8 bases, there was a span of 14 bases. Germline CDR1 SGHTA, CDR2 FQGNSA. CDR3 protein: CASIFSGVGELFF. The CDR3 bases that were read are TGTGCCAGCATCTTTTCGGGTGTAGGGGAG.

This clone was recorded many times. The CDR3 end is not reached by the read, which stops 3 residues before it; the germline J gene fills it in. This chain connects TRBV18 to TRBJ1-5; D not certain. The CDR3 runs to 13 residues. Germline CDR1 reads KGHSH; CDR2 reads LQKENI. Trimming removed 2 bases at V and 4 bases at J, with 6 bases between. CDR3 region: CASSPAQNQPQHF. The sequenced part of the CDR3 DNA is TGTGCCAGCTCACCAGCACAGAATCAGCCC.

This clone was counted many times. The sequence runs out 3 residues before the end of the CDR3; the remainder is reconstructed from the germline J gene. The chain is built from TRBV2 and TRBJ1-2; the D is unclear. This CDR3 region has 13 residues. V gave up 7 bases and J gave up 5 bases, with 14 bases separating them. CDR1 and CDR2 from the germline V gene are SNHLY and FYNNEI. Partial CDR3 DNA: TGTGCCAGCAAACCTGGAGAACTATATGGC. Amino acids: CASKPGELYG. The CDR3, in full, reads CASKPGELYGYTF.

This clone was seen a handful of times. The sequenced fragment ends 3 residues before the CDR3 boundary, so the rest is inferred from the germline J gene. This rearrangement joins TRBV18 to TRBJ1-1; D possibly corresponds to TRBD1 (5 bases). This CDR3 spans 14 amino acids. Germline values: CDR1 KGHSH, CDR2 LQKENI. V gave up 6 bases and J gave up 4 bases, with 15 bases separating them. Incomplete CDR3 DNA: TGTGCCAGCTCGCCCCCCGGGGGGGGCACTGAA. It is translated as CASSPPGGGTE. The complete CDR3 reads CASSPPGGGTEAFF.

This clone occurred a few times. The CDR3 end is not reached by the read, which stops 3 residues before it; the germline J gene fills it in. The rearrangement uses TRBV30 and TRBJ1-6; possible D gene TRBD1, 5 bases. Trimming took off 2 bases at V and 10 bases at J, with 12 bases between the two ends. Germline V gene data show CDR1 as GTSNPN and CDR2 as SVGIG (reference sequence). The CDR3 length is 13 residues. This CDR3 reads CAWSMYEGSPLHF. CDR3 bases read: TGTGCCTGGAGTATGTACGAGGGGTCACCC.

This clone was seen repeatedly, ten times or more. Coverage ceases 3 residues before the CDR3 finishes, and the germline J gene fills in the end. The chain carries TRBV19 and TRBJ1-2, with a possible D match to TRBD1 (5 bases). The CDR3 is 14 residues long. The V end was cut by 4 bases, the J end by 4 bases, with 13 bases between. The germline V gene has CDR1 LNHDA and CDR2 SQIVND (reference sequence). The CDR3 DNA, read in part, is TGTGCCAGTAGTACTTATCAGGGTTTCTATGGC. It specifies CASSTYQGFYG. The CDR3 in its entirety is CASSTYQGFYGYTF.

Comments on this clone: The read is 3 residues too short to cover the CDR3 end, so that end is filled in from the germline J gene. The chain couples TRBV7-2 to TRBJ1-1; D is unresolved. Per germline, CDR1 SGHTA and CDR2 FQGNSA. V lost 3 bases to trimming and J lost 2 bases, with 4 bases between them. This CDR3 is 12 amino acids long. CDR3 DNA, as far as it was read: TGTGCCAGCAGCTTCCCAAACACTGAA. It codes for CASSFPNTE. The whole CDR3 sequence reads CASSFPNTEAFF.

This clone is medium-sized. Sequencing ends 3 residues short of the CDR3 end; the germline J gene provides the rest. The chain uses TRBV20-1 and TRBJ2-1; the match to TRBD2 covers 12 bases. V dropped 6 bases and J dropped 0; count of bases not matched to a gene: 9. CDR1 is DFQATT and CDR2 is SNEGSKA in the germline V gene (reference sequence). The CDR3 covers 17 residues. The CDR3 sequence is CSATLAGGTSSYNEQFF. The sequenced CDR3 bases are TGCAGTGCGACCCTAGCGGGGGGGACGAGCTCCTACAATGAG.

This clone was observed many times. The read terminates 3 residues ahead of where the CDR3 ends, so the germline J gene completes it. V is TRBV6-2 or TRBV6-3 and J is TRBJ2-5; 11 bases align to TRBD1. After removal of 3 bases from V and 1 base from J, the junction contained 4 bases not matched to a gene. The CDR3 covers 16 residues. Germline CDR1 reads MNHEY; CDR2 reads SVGEGT. CDR3 bases read: TGTGCCAGCAGTTATGGGACAGGGGGGGGCCAAGAGACC. As protein: CASSYGTGGGQET. The complete CDR3 protein is CASSYGTGGGQETQYF.

As to this clone: Coverage ceases 3 residues before the CDR3 finishes, and the germline J gene fills in the end. This chain uses TRBV7-3 with TRBJ2-3; 12 bases match TRBD2. This CDR3 spans 16 amino acids. The junction had 5 bases not matched to a gene; V was cut back by 5 bases and J by 2 bases. Germline V gene sequence: CDR1 SGHTA, CDR2 FQGTGA. CDR3 residues: CASSPSGGADTDTQYF. The CDR3 bases that were read are TGTGCCAGCAGCCCTAGCGGGGGGGCCGACACAGATACG.

In this sample, this clone turned up many times. The CDR3 end falls 3 residues outside the read, so it is completed with the germline J gene. The rearrangement links TRBV7-2 to TRBJ1-2; 10 nucleotides align to TRBD1. Germline trimming cut 11 bases from V and 2 bases from J; bases unmatched to any gene: 2. The CDR3 is 12 residues long. Germline V lookup: CDR1 SGHTA, CDR2 FQGNSA. CDR3 bases read: TGTGCCGGGACAGGGGTGAACTATGGC. Amino acids: CAGTGVNYG. The full-length CDR3 reads as CAGTGVNYGYTF.

Many counts were recorded for this clone. The read stops 3 residues short of the end of the CDR3; the missing end is completed from the germline J gene. The V call is TRBV6-2 or TRBV6-3, the J call TRBJ2-7, with 8 bases matching TRBD1. The CDR3 spans 15 residues. Germline V gene lookup returns CDR1 MNHEY and CDR2 SVGEGT. V lost 6 bases, J lost 3 bases, and 10 bases stayed unmatched. This CDR3 is CASSNDQGAYYEQYF. The sequenced part of the CDR3 DNA is TGTGCCAGCAGCAATGACCAGGGGGCCTACTACGAG.

A note on this clone: The read is 3 residues too short to cover the CDR3 end, so that end is filled in from the germline J gene. The V and J genes are TRBV18 and TRBJ2-2, with D possibly TRBD1 on 6 matching bases. The CDR3 sequence is 15 residues long. Germline assignment: CDR1 KGHSH and CDR2 LQKENI. Trimming stripped 3 bases from V and 1 base from J, with 9 bases between. CDR3 sequence reads: CASSPGTKNTGELFF. Partial CDR3 DNA: TGTGCCAGCTCACCGGGGACAAAGAACACCGGGGAG.

Worth noting for this clone: The read is 3 residues too short to cover the CDR3 end, so that end is filled in from the germline J gene. The chain joins TRBV7-2 to TRBJ2-3, with 9 bases fitting TRBD2. Trimming cost V 5 bases and J 6 bases; bases outside gene matches: 6. The CDR3 extends over 14 amino acids. In germline, CDR1 is SGHTA, CDR2 FQGNSA. The sequenced part of the CDR3 DNA is TGTGCCAGCAGCGCAAGGACTAGCGAGGATACG. Residues: CASSARTSEDT. The full CDR3 reads CASSARTSEDTQYF.

A word on this clone: The observed sequence ends 3 residues before the CDR3 terminus, with the missing tail filled in from the germline J gene. The V call is TRBV20-1, the J call TRBJ2-7, with D unclear. CDR1 is DFQATT, CDR2 SNEGSKA, per germline (reference sequence). The CDR3 is made up of 13 amino acids. V lost 3 bases and J lost 2, with 11 bases in between. This CDR3 is CSARTKNPYEQYF. Partial CDR3 DNA: TGCAGTGCTAGGACAAAAAACCCCTACGAG.

On this clone itself: Read sequence stops 3 residues before the CDR3 end, and the germline J gene provides the missing end. This sample includes further DNA sequences coding for the same CDR3. The gene calls are TRBV7-3 and TRBJ2-1; TRBD2 matches at 11 bases. The trim removed 5 bases at V and 4 bases at J, leaving 7 bases unmatched. The CDR3 has 16 residues. Germline CDR1 is SGHTA and CDR2 is FQGTGA. CDR3 DNA (partial): TGTGCCAGCAGCCTAGGAACTAGCGGGGGTTACAATGAG. Protein product: CASSLGTSGGYNE. The CDR3 as a whole reads CASSLGTSGGYNEQFF.

This clone was recorded at least ten times. Read sequence stops 3 residues before the CDR3 end, and the germline J gene provides the missing end. This chain links TRBV18 with TRBJ1-5; 10 bases fit TRBD1. Germline CDR1 and CDR2: KGHSH and LQKENI. The CDR3 is made up of 16 amino acids. Unmatched junction bases numbered 4, after V lost 3 bases and J lost 2 bases. The CDR3 here is CASSPGTGDGNQPQHF. CDR3 bases read: TGTGCCAGCTCACCGGGGACAGGGGATGGCAATCAGCCC.

This clone was seen ten or more times. The read stops 3 residues short of the end of the CDR3; the missing end is completed from the germline J gene. The chain couples TRBV6-2 or TRBV6-3 to TRBJ1-5; possible D gene TRBD1, 5 bases. Trimming cost V 2 bases and J 0 bases, with 5 bases left between them. CDR3 length equals 14 residues. Germline CDR1 reads MNHEY; CDR2 reads SVGEGT. The covered CDR3 bases are TGTGCCAGCAGTTACAGGGGTAGCAATCAGCCC. Amino acids: CASSYRGSNQP. The entire CDR3 reads CASSYRGSNQPQHF.